This entry concerns a single T cell receptor (beta chain). This clone was counted a single time. There is no known antigen for this receptor. No base quality values were provided; no much bigger clone lies one nucleotide off. This sample was taken from a study of OX40 agonist ivuxolimab in advanced cancers. With regard to the full study: Ivuxolimab, which targeted the costimulatory receptor OX40 (CD134), was an agonistic, fully human IgG2 monoclonal antibody. Three dose-escalation patients achieved partial responses, one with hepatocellular carcinoma and two with cutaneous melanoma. Of the approximately 50 dose-escalation patients, hepatocellular carcinoma was present in some 19, melanoma in around 15, renal cell carcinoma in 9 and head and neck cancer in 9. Intravenous ivuxolimab was administered to patients every 2 weeks at six dose levels: 0.01, 0.1, 0.3, 1.5, 3 and 10 mg/kg. The monotherapy dose-escalation portion (N of about 50 patients) of the phase I ivuxolimab trial is reported in the paper. Patients were allowed to have had prior anti-PD-1, anti-PD-L1 or anti-CTLA-4 therapy, and 40% to 45% of the dose-escalation patients had previously received checkpoint inhibitors. Peripheral TCRbeta sequencing aimed to test whether ivuxolimab altered TCR sequence diversity and caused clonal T-cell expansion. In the dose-escalation cohort, 75% to 85% of patients were male, and the mean age was 60 years with a range of roughly 23 to 90.

Overall study results and their limits: Low levels of normalized T-cell clonal expansion were also seen in some patients who did not respond. Partial responders in the 0.1-3.0 mg/kg groups had among the lowest normalized peripheral clonal expansion, especially among CD8+ T cells. Clonal expansion of both CD4+ and CD8+ blood T cells was observed from baseline to week 6 at doses 0.1 to 3.0 mg/kg. After ivuxolimab, CD8+ T cells had more expanded clones than CD4+ T cells on average. Antigen specificity was not determined for the clonally expanded peripheral T cells.

To sequence the TCRbeta CDR3 region, genomic DNA was isolated from the sorted cells. The immunoSEQ Assay was used for sequencing of TCRbeta CDR3 regions. The source is immuneACCESS, and TCRdb retained only in-frame sequences with V and J called. Part of the clones is not carried over; for the studies checked, unresolved V genes explain less than half of this, and the remainder is unexplained. The sample data list more than 65,000 clones, and over 80% of these were observed just once. The top ten clonotypes cover around 6.4% of the sample. Patients with a history of autoimmune disease or receiving systemic immunosuppression were excluded from the trial. In every dose cohort, peripheral blood was drawn for TCR sequencing at baseline, cycle 4 day 1, and cycle 7 day 1. Samples came from an open-label, multicenter, first-in-human phase I dose-escalation trial of ivuxolimab. Adults with locally advanced or metastatic melanoma, renal cell carcinoma, hepatocellular carcinoma or head and neck squamous cell carcinoma were enrolled in the trial. Before TCR sequencing, CD4+ and CD8+ T cells were separately sorted from peripheral blood.

The CDR3 runs 14 residues from the cysteine to the phenylalanine. Just CDR3 DNA is preserved here, 42 bases in frame from base 1. CDR1 and CDR2 were assigned from the germline V gene as SGHRS and YFSETQ. V gives up 3 bases and J gives up 8 bases, and the segment between their germline ends measures 17 bases. The chain joins TRBV5-1 to TRBJ1-1, with TRBD1 perhaps the D gene, on 6 matching bases. The source material was CD4+ or CD8+ T cells sorted from blood, sampled in a trial of the OX40 agonist ivuxolimab. This TCR came from an adult with an advanced solid tumor such as melanoma, head and neck, liver or kidney cancer. The bases read TGCGCCAGCAGCTGGTCGGACAGTGGGGACGAAGCTTTCTTT. The encoded protein is CASSWSDSGDEAFF.